The entry below gives a single T cell receptor (beta chain) sequence along with its context. The antigen is unknown. This sample was included in a study of T cells in Graves' hyperthyroidism and ophthalmopathy. About the research overall: Initial diagnosis, before any treatment, was when peripheral blood was collected.

Study-wide results and limits: Expanded thyroid clonotypes (above 0.001) were mostly also found in blood. By a 13 V-J model, ophthalmopathy was set apart from stable hyperthyroidism.

Researchers amplified the TCR beta CDR3 regions from RNA transcripts. During a first-round RT-PCR of the TCR CDR3, the HTBI primer set was used. MiXCR was run by TCRdb on the multiplex PCR reads, yielding one entry per CDR3 protein. The sample consists of 450,000 to 600,000 distinct CDR3 sequences, less than 20% of them appearing once. Trimming took 6 bases from V and 3 from J; bases not matched to a gene: 8. CDR1 and CDR2 from the germline V gene are MNHNS and SASEGT. The CDR3 contains 15 residues. The chain uses TRBV6-1 and TRBJ2-1, with TRBD1 matching over 7 bases. This receptor was taken from a man aged 35 to 55 with Graves' ophthalmopathy. The source material was blood. The CDR3 loop reads CASRLLWDSYNEQFF. For the CDR3, the DNA is TGTGCCAGCAGACTTTTATGGGACAGCTACAATGAGCAGTTCTTC.